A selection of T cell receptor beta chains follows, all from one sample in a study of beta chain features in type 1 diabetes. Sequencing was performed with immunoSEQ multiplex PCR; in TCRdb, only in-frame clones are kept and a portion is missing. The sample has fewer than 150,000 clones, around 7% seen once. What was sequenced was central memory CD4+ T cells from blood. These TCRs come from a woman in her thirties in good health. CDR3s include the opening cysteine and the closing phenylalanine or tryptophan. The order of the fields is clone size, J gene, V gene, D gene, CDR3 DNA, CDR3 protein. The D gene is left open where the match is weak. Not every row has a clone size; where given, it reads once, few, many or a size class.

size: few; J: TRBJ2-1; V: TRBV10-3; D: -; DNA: TGTGCCATCAGGTCAATCGGACTCGTCAATGAGCAGTTCTTC; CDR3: CAIRSIGLVNEQFF
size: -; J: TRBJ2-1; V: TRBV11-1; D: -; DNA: TGTGCCAGCAGCTTTCAACAGGGCCATGAGCAGTTCTTC; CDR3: CASSFQQGHEQFF
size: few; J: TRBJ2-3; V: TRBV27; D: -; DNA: TGTGCCAGCAGGGGGAGGATTGGCACAGATACGCAGTATTTT; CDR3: CASRGRIGTDTQYF
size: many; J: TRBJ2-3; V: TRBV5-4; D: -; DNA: TGTGCCAGCAGCCTAGACGGTACAGATACGCAGTATTTT; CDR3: CASSLDGTDTQYF
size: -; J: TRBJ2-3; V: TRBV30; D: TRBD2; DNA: TGTGCCTGGAGTGCGGCCCCACTAGCGGGAGAGGTAGATACGCAGTATTTT; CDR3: CAWSAAPLAGEVDTQYF
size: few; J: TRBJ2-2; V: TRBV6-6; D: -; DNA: TGTGCCAGCAGTTACTCGAGTATCCGGGAGCTGTTTTTT; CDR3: CASSYSSIRELFF
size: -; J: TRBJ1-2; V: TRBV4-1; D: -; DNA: TGCGCCAGCAGCCAGGATTATGGGACACGGAATTCGTGGCTCTACACCTTC; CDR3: CASSQDYGTRNSWLYTF
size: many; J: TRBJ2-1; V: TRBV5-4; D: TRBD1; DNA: TGTGCCAGCAGCCAACGGACAGGGCAGAGCTCCTACAATGAGCAGTTCTTC; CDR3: CASSQRTGQSSYNEQFF
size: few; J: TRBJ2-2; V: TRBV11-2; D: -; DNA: TGTGCCATTCGCCGGACCGGGGAGCTGTTTTTT; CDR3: CAIRRTGELFF
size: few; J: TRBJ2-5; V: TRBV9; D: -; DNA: TGTGCCAGCAGCGTAGGAGGGACTCAAGAGACCCAGTACTTC; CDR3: CASSVGGTQETQYF
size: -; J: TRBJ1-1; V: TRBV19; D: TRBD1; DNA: TGTGCCAGTAGTATCCAGGGGGCGAACACTGAAGCTTTCTTT; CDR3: CASSIQGANTEAFF
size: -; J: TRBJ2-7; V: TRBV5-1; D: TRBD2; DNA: TGCGCCAGCAGCTTGCGGACAACCGGGACTAGCGGCAACGAGCAGTACTTC; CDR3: CASSLRTTGTSGNEQYF
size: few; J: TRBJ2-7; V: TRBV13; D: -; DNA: TGTGCCAGCAGCTTAGATACAGGGACCGAGCAGTACTTC; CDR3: CASSLDTGTEQYF
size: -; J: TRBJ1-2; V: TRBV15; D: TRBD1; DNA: TGTGCCACCAGCAGAGGGACAGGGGACTATGGCTACACCTTC; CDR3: CATSRGTGDYGYTF
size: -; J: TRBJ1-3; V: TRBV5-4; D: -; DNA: TGTGCCAGCAGCCAAGGGACTGAGTCTGGAAACACCATATATTTT; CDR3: CASSQGTESGNTIYF
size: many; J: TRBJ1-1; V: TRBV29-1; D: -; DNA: TGCAGCGTTGAGGTCAGGGCGAACACTGAAGCTTTCTTT; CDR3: CSVEVRANTEAFF
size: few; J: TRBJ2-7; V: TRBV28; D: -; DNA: TGTGCCAGCAGTAAGACTAGGATTGGCGAGCAGTACTTC; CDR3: CASSKTRIGEQYF
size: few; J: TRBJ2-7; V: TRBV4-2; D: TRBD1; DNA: TGTGCCAGCAGCCAAGATGTGACAGGGGGCTACGAGCAGTACTTC; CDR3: CASSQDVTGGYEQYF
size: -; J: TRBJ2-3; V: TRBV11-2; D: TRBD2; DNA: TGTGCCAGCAGCTTAGGAGCGGGAGCAGATACGCAGTATTTT; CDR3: CASSLGAGADTQYF
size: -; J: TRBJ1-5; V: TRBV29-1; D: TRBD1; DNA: TGCAGCGTATCCAGCGGACAGGGCATTGGTCAGCCCCAGCATTTT; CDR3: CSVSSGQGIGQPQHF
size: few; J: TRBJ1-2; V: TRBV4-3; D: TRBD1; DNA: TGCGCCAGCAGCCAAGCCGGGACAGGGAACTATGGCTACACCTTC; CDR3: CASSQAGTGNYGYTF
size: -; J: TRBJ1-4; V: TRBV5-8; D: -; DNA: TGTGCCAGCAGCTTGGGACAGCCTAGAGAAAAACTGTTTTTT; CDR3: CASSLGQPREKLFF
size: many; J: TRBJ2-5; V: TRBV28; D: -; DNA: TGTGCCAGCAGTTCTAGGAGGACCCAGTACTTC; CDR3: CASSSRRTQYF
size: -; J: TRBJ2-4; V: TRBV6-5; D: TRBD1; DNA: TGTGCCACTGCAAGGGCCGGGACAGGGGACATTCAGTACTTC; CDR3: CATARAGTGDIQYF
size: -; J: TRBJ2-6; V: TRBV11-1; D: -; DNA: TGTGCCAGCAGCTTAGGCCCTAACCCCGGGGCCAACGTCCTGACTTTC; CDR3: CASSLGPNPGANVLTF
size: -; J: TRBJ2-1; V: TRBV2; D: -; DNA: TGTGCCAGCAGTGATGGTAGCGGTAGCTCCTACAATGAGCAGTTCTTC; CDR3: CASSDGSGSSYNEQFF
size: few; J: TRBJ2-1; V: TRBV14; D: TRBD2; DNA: TGTGCCAGCAGGGAAACTAGCGGGGCCTACAATGAGCAGTTCTTC; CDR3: CASRETSGAYNEQFF
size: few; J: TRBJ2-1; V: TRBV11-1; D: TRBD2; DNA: TGTGCCAGCAGCCTCCAGGGAGCGGGAGGGCCTATTGAGCAGTTCTTC; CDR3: CASSLQGAGGPIEQFF
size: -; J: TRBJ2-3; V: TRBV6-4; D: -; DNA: TGTGCCAGCAGTGTCACAGGGTCCACAGATACGCAGTATTTT; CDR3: CASSVTGSTDTQYF
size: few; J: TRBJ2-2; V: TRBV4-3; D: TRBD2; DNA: TGCGCCAGCAGCCAGAACCCAATGGGGGGGGCGAACACCGGGGAGCTGTTTTTT; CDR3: CASSQNPMGGANTGELFF
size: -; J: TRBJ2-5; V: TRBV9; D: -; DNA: TGTGCCAGCAGCGTAGACCCGAAAGGCGGAGAGCAGTACTTC; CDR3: CASSVDPKGGEQYF
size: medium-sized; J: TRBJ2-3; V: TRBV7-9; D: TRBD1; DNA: TGTGCCAGCAGCTCCCGGGGACACAGGGGAACAGATACGCAGTATTTT; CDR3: CASSSRGHRGTDTQYF